The 18 T cell receptor beta chains in this list originate from one sample, sequenced in a study of cytomegalovirus exposure and HLA in healthy donors. PCR primers comprised 60 Vbeta and 13 Jbeta primers. The data were produced by immunoSEQ multiplex PCR, yet TCRdb's version contains in-frame clones alone and is incomplete. The sample records approximately 210,000 clones, around four fifths being singletons. Sequencing was carried out using PBMCs. The receptors stem from a woman in her forties or fifties in good health and CMV-seropositive.

This chain uses TRBV11-2 with TRBJ1-1, with D tentatively TRBD1 (5 bases). The CDR3 totals 13 residues. V was pared by 5 bases and J by 1 base, with 8 bases between. Germline CDR1 is SGHAT and CDR2 is FQNNGV. The chain's CDR3 is CASSHTGNTEAFF. CDR3 coding DNA: TGTGCCAGCAGCCACACAGGGAACACTGAAGCTTTCTTT.

The chain carries TRBV9 and TRBJ1-1, with 8 nucleotides matching TRBD1. The V and J ends lost 2 bases and 6 bases, in that order; junction bases with no gene match: 9. CDR3 length: 15 residues. The V gene's germline CDR1 is SGDLS and CDR2 YYNGEE. CDR3 residues: CASSVAQGQGAEAFF. The DNA for the CDR3 is TGTGCCAGCAGCGTCGCCCAAGGACAGGGCGCTGAAGCTTTCTTT.

The V and J genes are TRBV5-6 and TRBJ2-5; TRBD1 agrees at 8 bases. The J call may not be correct, given that the DNA end is closer to TRBJ2-7. The germline V gene has CDR1 SGHDT and CDR2 YYEEEE. The CDR3 extends over 16 amino acids. The CDR3 reads CASSLRAGGAFYEQYF. DNA for the CDR3: TGTGCCAGCAGCTTGCGGGCAGGGGGCGCCTTCTACGAGCAGTACTTC.

In its sample, this clone was seen a few times. The gene calls are TRBV7-3 and TRBJ2-7; D is unresolved. Looked up from germline, CDR1 is SGHTA and CDR2 is FQGTGA. The CDR3 extends over 13 amino acids. The ends were cut back, 5 bases at V and 9 bases at J, with 17 bases in the middle. The CDR3 DNA reads TGTGCCAGCAGCCCCAGCACCCGGTCAGGGCAGTACTTC. Its protein is CASSPSTRSGQYF.

This clone occurred once. The CDR3 bases are TGTGCCAGCAGCTTAAGGGACTCAGATGGCTACACCTTC. Protein sequence: CASSLRDSDGYTF. V usage is TRBV7-2 and J usage is TRBJ1-2, with D possibly matching TRBD1 (5 bases). The CDR3 has 13 amino acids. Trimming pared 2 bases from V and 6 bases from J, leaving 10 bases between. The germline CDR1 and CDR2 sequences are SGHTA and FQGNSA.

This clone came up once. The J gene is TRBJ1-2, the V gene TRBV6-5; D is possibly TRBD1 (6 bases). The length of the CDR3 is 14 residues. Germline V gene data show CDR1 as MNHEY and CDR2 as SVGAGI. V was clipped by 4 bases and J by 6 bases, with 15 bases between them. CDR3 protein: CASSLPGQQNGYTF. CDR3 DNA sequence: TGTGCCAGCAGTTTGCCGGGACAACAGAATGGCTACACCTTC.

This sequence joins TRBV2 and TRBJ1-2; the match to TRBD1 covers 9 bases. The length of the CDR3 is 16 residues. V was pared by 8 bases and J by 2 bases, with 12 bases of the junction left unmatched. Germline CDR1 is SNHLY and CDR2 is FYNNEI. CDR3 in DNA: TGTGCCAGCTCCCGGGACAGGGCGCCCTTAAACTATGGCTACACCTTC. This translates into CASSRDRAPLNYGYTF.

This clone appeared once. CDR3 region: CASSRTGMTGYTF. In DNA, the CDR3 is TGTGCCAGTAGTCGGACAGGGATGACTGGCTACACCTTC. This rearrangement joins TRBV19 to TRBJ1-2, with TRBD1 matching over 8 bases. This CDR3 is built from 13 residues. V shed 5 bases, J shed 7 bases, and the junction held 6 bases outside the gene matches. From germline, CDR1 is LNHDA and CDR2 SQIVND (reference sequence).

The chain recombines TRBV9 with TRBJ1-1; possibly TRBD1 for D (6 bases). The CDR3 sequence is 15 residues long. V dropped 4 bases and J dropped 5 bases, with 18 bases sitting between them. The germline gives CDR1 SGDLS, CDR2 YYNGEE. DNA of the CDR3: TGTGCCAGCAGCTTAGGGGGGGGGAAGGGAACTGAAGCTTTCTTT. Its protein product is CASSLGGGKGTEAFF. The whole variable domain, remainder taken from reference TRBV9 and TRBJ1-1, is DSGVTQTPKHLITATGQRVTLRCSPRSGDLSVYWYQQSLDQGLQFLIQYYNGEERAKGNILERFSAQQFPDLHSELNLSSLELGDSALYFCASSLGGGKGTEAFFGQGTRLTVV.

V and J are TRBV10-3 and TRBJ1-2; 8 nucleotides agree with TRBD1. This CDR3 region has 14 residues. With 6 bases clipped from V and 2 bases from J, the junction kept 5 bases outside the gene matches. Germline V lookup: CDR1 ENHRY, CDR2 SYGVKD. CDR3 protein: CAIRGTGGNYGYTF. CDR3 sequence (DNA): TGTGCCATCAGGGGGACAGGTGGGAACTATGGCTACACCTTC.

This chain links TRBV7-3 with TRBJ2-1, with D perhaps matching TRBD2 (6 bases). The CDR3 is 16 residues long. Trimming pared 1 base from V and 0 bases from J, leaving 10 bases between. Germline CDR1 SGHTA, CDR2 FQGTGA. CDR3 loop: CASSLSLGGSYNEQFF. CDR3 DNA: TGTGCCAGCAGCTTAAGTCTGGGGGGCTCCTACAATGAGCAGTTCTTC.

The chain couples TRBV27 to TRBJ2-7; D is ambiguous. Germline loops: CDR1 MNHEY, CDR2 SMNVEV (reference sequence). Between the trimmed V and J ends, which lost 4 bases and 6 bases, there was a span of 25 bases. The CDR3 is 17 amino acids. The CDR3 DNA sequence: TGTGCCAGCAGTTCAAGCCCCAGTAGCTCCCGCTGGCCCGAGCAGTACTTC. Protein sequence: CASSSSPSSSRWPEQYF.

On this clone: This CDR3 is missing its conserved last phenylalanine or tryptophan, likely due to a read error. The DNA is left out, because the CDR3 cannot be placed on it with certainty; the CDR3 is given as TCRdb lists it. V and J are TRBV23-1 and TRBJ1-6. TRBV23-1 has ORF status, its function being uncertain. The CDR3 comprises 8 residues, both ends counted. CDR3 amino acids: CASSQASL.

The chain combines TRBV5-1 with TRBJ1-1; tentatively, D is TRBD1 (5 bases). The germline V gene has CDR1 SGHRS and CDR2 YFSETQ. Trimming removed 6 bases from V and 4 bases from J, with 10 bases in between. The CDR3 totals 12 residues. The CDR3 region is CASTGGGTEAFF. The CDR3 nucleotides are TGCGCCAGCACCGGGGGGGGCACTGAAGCTTTCTTT. The variable domain in full, completed from reference TRBV5-1 and TRBJ1-1, reads KAGVTQTPRYLIKTRGQQVTLSCSPISGHRSVSWYQQTPGQGLQFLFEYFSETQRNKGNFPGRFSGRQFSNSRSEMNVSTLELGDSALYLCASTGGGTEAFFGQGTRLTVV.

This clone was found a few times. The chain couples TRBV6-1 to TRBJ2-1, with 10 nucleotides matching TRBD1. This CDR3 region has 13 residues. With V trimmed by 8 bases and J by 7 bases, 5 bases remained unmatched. The germline V gene encodes CDR1 MNHNS and CDR2 SASEGT. The DNA of the CDR3 is TGTGCCAGCTGTTGGGACAGGGGAAATGAGCAGTTCTTC. This gives the protein CASCWDRGNEQFF.

The rearrangement links TRBV5-1 to TRBJ2-4, with D possibly being TRBD2 (6 bases). The germline CDR1 and CDR2 sequences are SGHRS and YFSETQ. The ends were cut back, 4 bases at V and 4 bases at J, with 15 bases in the middle. The CDR3 contains 15 residues. Written as DNA, the CDR3 is TGCGCCAGCAGCCCGACCCTGCTAGCGAAAAACATTCAGTACTTC. It specifies CASSPTLLAKNIQYF. The variable domain in full, completed from reference TRBV5-1 and TRBJ2-4, reads KAGVTQTPRYLIKTRGQQVTLSCSPISGHRSVSWYQQTPGQGLQFLFEYFSETQRNKGNFPGRFSGRQFSNSRSEMNVSTLELGDSALYLCASSPTLLAKNIQYFGAGTRLSVL.

The chain uses TRBV6-1 and TRBJ2-7; perhaps TRBD2 as D (7 bases). The germline V and J ends were trimmed by 7 bases and 0 bases, with 16 bases remaining between them. The germline CDR1 and CDR2 sequences are MNHNS and SASEGT. This CDR3 has 15 amino acids. CDR3 nucleotides: TGTGCCAGCAAAAGAGGGGGGGCTAACTCCTACGAGCAGTACTTC. Amino acids: CASKRGGANSYEQYF.

This clone was seen a handful of times. The CDR3 region is CASSTQFFSGNTIYF. The CDR3 nucleotides read TGTGCCAGTAGTACTCAGTTCTTCTCTGGAAACACCATATATTTT. The chain combines TRBV19 with TRBJ1-3; D not resolved. In germline, CDR1 is LNHDA, CDR2 SQIVND (reference sequence). Trimming removed 4 bases from V and 0 bases from J, with 10 bases in between. The CDR3 contains 15 residues.